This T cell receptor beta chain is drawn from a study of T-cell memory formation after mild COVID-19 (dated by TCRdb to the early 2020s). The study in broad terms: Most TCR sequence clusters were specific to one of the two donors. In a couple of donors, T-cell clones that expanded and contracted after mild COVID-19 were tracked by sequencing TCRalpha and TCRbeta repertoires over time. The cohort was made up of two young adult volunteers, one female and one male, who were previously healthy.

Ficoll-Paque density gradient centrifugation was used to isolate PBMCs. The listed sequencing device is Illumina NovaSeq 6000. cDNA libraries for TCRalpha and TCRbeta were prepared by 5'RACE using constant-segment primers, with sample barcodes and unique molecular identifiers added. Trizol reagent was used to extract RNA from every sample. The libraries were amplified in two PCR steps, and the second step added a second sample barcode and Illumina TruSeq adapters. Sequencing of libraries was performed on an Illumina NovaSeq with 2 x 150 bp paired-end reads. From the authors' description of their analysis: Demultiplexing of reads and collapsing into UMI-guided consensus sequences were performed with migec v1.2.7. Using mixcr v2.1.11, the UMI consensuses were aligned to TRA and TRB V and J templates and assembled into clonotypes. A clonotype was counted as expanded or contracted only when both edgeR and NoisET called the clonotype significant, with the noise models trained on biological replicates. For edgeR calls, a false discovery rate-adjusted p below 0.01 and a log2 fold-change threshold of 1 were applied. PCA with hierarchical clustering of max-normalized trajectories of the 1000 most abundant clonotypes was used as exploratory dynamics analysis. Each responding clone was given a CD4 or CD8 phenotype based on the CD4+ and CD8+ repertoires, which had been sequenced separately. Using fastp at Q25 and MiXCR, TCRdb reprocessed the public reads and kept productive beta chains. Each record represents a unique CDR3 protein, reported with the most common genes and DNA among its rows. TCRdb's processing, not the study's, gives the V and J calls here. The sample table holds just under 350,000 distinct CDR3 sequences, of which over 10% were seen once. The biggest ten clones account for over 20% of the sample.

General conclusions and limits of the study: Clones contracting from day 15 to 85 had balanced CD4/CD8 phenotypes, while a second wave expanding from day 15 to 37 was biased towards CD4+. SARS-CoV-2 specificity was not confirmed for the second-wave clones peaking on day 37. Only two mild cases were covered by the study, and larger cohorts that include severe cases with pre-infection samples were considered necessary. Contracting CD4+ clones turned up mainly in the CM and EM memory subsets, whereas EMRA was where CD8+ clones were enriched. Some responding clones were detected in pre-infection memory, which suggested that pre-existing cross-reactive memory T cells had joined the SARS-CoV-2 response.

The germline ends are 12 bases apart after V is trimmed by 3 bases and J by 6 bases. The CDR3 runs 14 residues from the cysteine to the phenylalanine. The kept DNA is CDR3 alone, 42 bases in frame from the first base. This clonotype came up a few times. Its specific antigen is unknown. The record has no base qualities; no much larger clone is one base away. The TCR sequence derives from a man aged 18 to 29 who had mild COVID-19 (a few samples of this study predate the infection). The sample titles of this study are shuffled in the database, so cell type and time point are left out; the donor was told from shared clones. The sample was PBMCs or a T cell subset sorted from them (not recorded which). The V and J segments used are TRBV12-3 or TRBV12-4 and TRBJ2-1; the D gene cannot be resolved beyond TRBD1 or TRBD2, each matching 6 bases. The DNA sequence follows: TGTGCCAGCAGTTTGTGGGGGGCGGTCAATGAGCAGTTCTTC. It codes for CASSLWGAVNEQFF.